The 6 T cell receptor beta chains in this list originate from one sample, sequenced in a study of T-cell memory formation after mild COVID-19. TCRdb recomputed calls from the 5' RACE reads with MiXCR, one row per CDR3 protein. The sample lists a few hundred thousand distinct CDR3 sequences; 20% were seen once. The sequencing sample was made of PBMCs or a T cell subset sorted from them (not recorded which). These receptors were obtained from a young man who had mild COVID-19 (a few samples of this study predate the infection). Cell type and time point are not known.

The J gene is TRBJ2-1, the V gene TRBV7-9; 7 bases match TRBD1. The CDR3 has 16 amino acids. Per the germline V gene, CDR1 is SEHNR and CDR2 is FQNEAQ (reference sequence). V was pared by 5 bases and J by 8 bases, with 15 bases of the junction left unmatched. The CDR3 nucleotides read TGTGCCAGCAGCCCAACCCTGGCAGGGGGTATCCATGAGCAGTTCTTC. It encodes CASSPTLAGGIHEQFF.

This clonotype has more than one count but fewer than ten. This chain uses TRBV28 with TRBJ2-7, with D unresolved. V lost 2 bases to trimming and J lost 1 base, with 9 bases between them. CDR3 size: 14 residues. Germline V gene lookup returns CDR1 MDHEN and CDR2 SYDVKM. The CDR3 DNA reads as TGTGCCAGCAGTTTAGGCTTTGCATCCTACGAGCAGTACGTC. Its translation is CASSLGFASYEQYV.

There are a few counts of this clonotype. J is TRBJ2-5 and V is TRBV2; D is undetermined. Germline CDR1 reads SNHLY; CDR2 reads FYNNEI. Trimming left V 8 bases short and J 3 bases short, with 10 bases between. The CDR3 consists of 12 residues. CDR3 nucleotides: TGTGCCAGCGAAGAGCGAGAAGAGACCCAGTACTTC. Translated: CASEEREETQYF.

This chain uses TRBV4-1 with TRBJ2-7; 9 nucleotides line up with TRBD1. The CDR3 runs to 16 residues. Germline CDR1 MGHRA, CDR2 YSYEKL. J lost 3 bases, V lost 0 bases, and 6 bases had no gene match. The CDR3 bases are TGCGCCAGCAGCCAAGATGGGACAGGGCCATTCTACGAGCAGTACTTC. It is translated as CASSQDGTGPFYEQYF.

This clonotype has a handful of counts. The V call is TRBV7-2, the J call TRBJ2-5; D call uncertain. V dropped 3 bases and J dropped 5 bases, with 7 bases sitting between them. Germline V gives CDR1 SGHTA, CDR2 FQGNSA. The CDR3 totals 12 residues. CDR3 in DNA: TGTGCCAGCAGCTTTGGTCTGGAGACCCAGTACTTC. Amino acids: CASSFGLETQYF.

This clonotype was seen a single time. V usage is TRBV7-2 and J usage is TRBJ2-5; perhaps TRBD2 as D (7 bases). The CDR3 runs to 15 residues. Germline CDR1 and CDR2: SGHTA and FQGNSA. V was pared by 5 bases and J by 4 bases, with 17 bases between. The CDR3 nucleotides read TGTGCCAGCAGCCCTCAATCGGGGGGCGGAGAGACCCAGTACTTC. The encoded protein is CASSPQSGGGETQYF.